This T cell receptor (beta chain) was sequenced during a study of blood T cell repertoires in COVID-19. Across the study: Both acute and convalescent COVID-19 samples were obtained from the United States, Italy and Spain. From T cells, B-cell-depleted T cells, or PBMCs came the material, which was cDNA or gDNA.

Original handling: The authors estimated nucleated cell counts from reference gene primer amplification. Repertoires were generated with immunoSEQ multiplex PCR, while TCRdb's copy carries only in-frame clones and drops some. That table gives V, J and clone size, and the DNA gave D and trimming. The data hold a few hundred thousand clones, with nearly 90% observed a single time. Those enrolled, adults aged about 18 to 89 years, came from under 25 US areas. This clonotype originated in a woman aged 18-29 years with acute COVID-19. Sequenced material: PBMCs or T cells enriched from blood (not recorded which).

The CDR3 nucleotides read TGTGCCAGCTCACCTTCCAGGGGGCCTGAAGCTTTCTTT. Translated: CASSPSRGPEAFF. The chain uses TRBV18 and TRBJ1-1, with 8 bases lining up with TRBD1. Looked up from germline, CDR1 is KGHSH and CDR2 is LQKENI. The J segment lost 6 bases and the V segment lost 3 bases, leaving 3 bases of the junction unmatched. The CDR3 loop spans 13 amino acids. Together with reference TRBV18 and TRBJ1-1, the CDR3 gives the full variable domain: NAGVMQNPRHLVRRRGQEARLRCSPMKGHSHVYWYRQLPEEGLKFMVYLQKENIIDESGMPKERFSAEFPKEGPSILRIQQVVRGDSAAYFCASSPSRGPEAFFGQGTRLTVV.